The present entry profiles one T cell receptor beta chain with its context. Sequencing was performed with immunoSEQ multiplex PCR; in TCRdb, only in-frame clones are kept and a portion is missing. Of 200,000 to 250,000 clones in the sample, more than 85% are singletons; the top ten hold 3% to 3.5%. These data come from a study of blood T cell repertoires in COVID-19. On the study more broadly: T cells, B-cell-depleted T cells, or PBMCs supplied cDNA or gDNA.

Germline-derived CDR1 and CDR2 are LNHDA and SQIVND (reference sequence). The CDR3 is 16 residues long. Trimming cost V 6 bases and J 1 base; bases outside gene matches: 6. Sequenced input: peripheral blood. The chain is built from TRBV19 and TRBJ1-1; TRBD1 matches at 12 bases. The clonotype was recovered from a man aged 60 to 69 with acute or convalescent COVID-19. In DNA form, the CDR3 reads TGTGCCAGTAGACGGGACAGGGGGCAGTGGAACACTGAAGCTTTCTTT. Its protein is CASRRDRGQWNTEAFF. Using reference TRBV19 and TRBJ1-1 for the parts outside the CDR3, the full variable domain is DGGITQSPKYLFRKEGQNVTLSCEQNLNHDAMYWYRQDPGQGLRLIYYSQIVNDFQKGDIAEGYSVSREKKESFPLTVTSAQKNPTAFYLCASRRDRGQWNTEAFFGQGTRLTVV.